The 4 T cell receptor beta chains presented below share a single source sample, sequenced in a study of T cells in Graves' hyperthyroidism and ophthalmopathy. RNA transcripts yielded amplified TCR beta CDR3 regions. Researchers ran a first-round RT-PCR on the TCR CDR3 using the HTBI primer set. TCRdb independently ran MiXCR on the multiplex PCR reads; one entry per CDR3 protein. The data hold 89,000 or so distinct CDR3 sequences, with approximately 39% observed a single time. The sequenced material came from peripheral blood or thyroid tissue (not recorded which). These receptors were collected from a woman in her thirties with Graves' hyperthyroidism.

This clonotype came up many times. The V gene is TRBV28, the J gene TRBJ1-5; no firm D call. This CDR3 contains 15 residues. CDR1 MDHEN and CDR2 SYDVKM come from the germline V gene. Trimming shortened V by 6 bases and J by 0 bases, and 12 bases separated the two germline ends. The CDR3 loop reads CASSSSVVSNQPQHF. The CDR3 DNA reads TGTGCCAGCAGCTCCTCCGTAGTTAGCAATCAGCCCCAGCATTTT.

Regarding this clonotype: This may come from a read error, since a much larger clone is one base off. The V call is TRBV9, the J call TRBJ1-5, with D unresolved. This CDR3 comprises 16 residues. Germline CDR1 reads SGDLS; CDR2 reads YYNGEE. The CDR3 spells CTSSSGGQDLYQPQHF. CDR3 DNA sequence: TGTACCAGCAGTTCCGGAGGGCAGGACCTCTATCAGCCCCAGCATTTT.

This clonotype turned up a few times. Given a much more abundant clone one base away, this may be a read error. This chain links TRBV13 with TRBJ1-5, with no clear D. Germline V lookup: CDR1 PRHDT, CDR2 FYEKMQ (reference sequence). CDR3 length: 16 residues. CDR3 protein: CAGSLGLTSRDQPQHF. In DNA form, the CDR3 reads TGTGCCGGCAGCTTAGGTCTAACCTCACGGGATCAGCCCCAGCATTTT.

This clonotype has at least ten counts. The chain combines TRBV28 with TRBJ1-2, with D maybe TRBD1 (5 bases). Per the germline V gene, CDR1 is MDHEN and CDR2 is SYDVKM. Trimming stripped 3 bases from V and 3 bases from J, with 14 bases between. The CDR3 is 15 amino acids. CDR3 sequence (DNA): TGTGCCAGCAGTTTGGGCACCGGGACGGACTATGGCTACACCTTC. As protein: CASSLGTGTDYGYTF.